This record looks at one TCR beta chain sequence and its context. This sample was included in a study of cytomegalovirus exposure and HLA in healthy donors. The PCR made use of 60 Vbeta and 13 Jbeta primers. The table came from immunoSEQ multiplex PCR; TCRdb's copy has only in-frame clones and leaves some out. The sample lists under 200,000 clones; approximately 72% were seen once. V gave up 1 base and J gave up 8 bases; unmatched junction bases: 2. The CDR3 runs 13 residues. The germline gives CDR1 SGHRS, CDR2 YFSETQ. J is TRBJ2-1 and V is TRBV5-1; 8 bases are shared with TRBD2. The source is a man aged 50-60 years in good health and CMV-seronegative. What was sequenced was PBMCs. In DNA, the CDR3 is TGCGCCAGCAGCTTGTCGGGGGGGCATGAGCAGTTCTTC. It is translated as CASSLSGGHEQFF.